This TCR beta chain was captured in a study of T-cell reconstitution after alpha-beta-depleted transplantation in children. General study findings and limits: The study reportedly traced alpha-beta T cells about two months after transplant to several hundred expanded graft clones. The study traced high day-60 TCRbeta diversity in some patients to surviving recipient T cells and thymic progenitors. Newly made T cells mostly supplied T-cell counts and diversity one year after transplant.

Unique molecular identifiers featured in how the TCRbeta library was prepared. TCRdb re-called the PCR reads with MiXCR, one entry per CDR3 protein. The data contain about 300,000 distinct CDR3 sequences, about 9.5% of them seen just once; the ten biggest clones take up around 7.6%. J lost 6 bases, V lost 1 base, and 11 bases had no gene match. The CDR3 is 18 residues long. Germline V gene lookup returns CDR1 SGHDN and CDR2 FVKESK. For this clonotype: Its antigen is unknown.

This chain uses TRBV14 with TRBJ2-4, with 11 bases fitting TRBD2. Sequencing was performed on PBMCs, taken before TCRalphabeta/CD19-depleted stem cell transplant. The TCR originated in a boy in the first two years of life with acute myeloid leukemia, due to receive a stem cell transplant. In DNA, the CDR3 is TGTGCCAGCAGCCAAGCTGGCGTCCTAGCGGGGGGAGGAAACATTCAGTACTTC. This translates into CASSQAGVLAGGGNIQYF.